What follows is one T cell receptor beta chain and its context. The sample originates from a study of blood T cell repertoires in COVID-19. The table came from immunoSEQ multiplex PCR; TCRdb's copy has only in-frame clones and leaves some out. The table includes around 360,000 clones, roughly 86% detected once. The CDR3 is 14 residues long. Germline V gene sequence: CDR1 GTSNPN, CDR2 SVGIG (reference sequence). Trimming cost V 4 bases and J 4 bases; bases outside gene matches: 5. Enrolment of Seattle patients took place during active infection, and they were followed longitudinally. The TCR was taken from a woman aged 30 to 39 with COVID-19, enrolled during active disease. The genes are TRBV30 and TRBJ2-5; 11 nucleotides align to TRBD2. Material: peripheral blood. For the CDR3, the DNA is TGTGCCTGGAATCCCCTAGCGGGAGGAGAGACCCAGTACTTC. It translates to CAWNPLAGGETQYF.